Below are 26 T cell receptor beta chains sequenced from a single sample in a study of neurological immune-mediated disorders (dated by TCRdb to between 2018 and 2021). Library preparation was by 5' RACE. Instrument used: Illumina HiSeq 2500. TCRdb passed the public sequencing reads through fastp at Q25 and MiXCR, retaining productive beta sequences. Each entry is one CDR3 protein sequence, shown with its most common DNA and genes. The sample table contains some 60,000 distinct CDR3 sequences; only one count was recorded for roughly 2.5% of them. The ten biggest clones cover less than 3.5% of the sample. The sequenced material came from PBMCs. These receptors were obtained from a man aged 45-65 years with multiple sclerosis.

This clonotype was counted only a few times. V and J are TRBV3-1 and TRBJ2-3; D unclear. V lost 4 bases, J lost 4 bases, and 9 bases lay in between. This CDR3 spans 13 amino acids. Per germline, CDR1 LGHDT and CDR2 YNNKEL (reference sequence). CDR3 region: CASSLNGADTQYF. CDR3 DNA sequence: TGTGCCAGCAGCCTAAACGGAGCAGATACGCAGTATTTT.

This clonotype was counted at least ten times. The J gene is TRBJ1-5, the V gene TRBV10-2; D remains unclear. V shed 2 bases and J shed 6 bases, with 8 bases lying between them. The CDR3 is made up of 13 amino acids. CDR1 and CDR2 from the germline V gene are WSHSY and SAAADI. CDR3 region: CASSEGRGQPQHF. CDR3 nucleotide sequence: TGCGCCAGCAGTGAGGGGAGAGGTCAGCCCCAGCATTTT.

The chain links TRBV6-2 or TRBV6-3 to TRBJ2-3, with TRBD1 identical over 10 bases. V shed 6 bases, J shed 5 bases, and the junction held 2 bases outside the gene matches. CDR3 size: 13 residues. Per the germline V gene, CDR1 is MNHEY and CDR2 is SVGEGT. CDR3 protein: CASRRTGGDTQYF. Written as DNA, the CDR3 is TGTGCCAGCAGACGGACAGGGGGAGATACGCAGTATTTT.

The sample holds a few counts of this clonotype. The gene calls are TRBV5-6 and TRBJ2-7; D remains ambiguous. V lost 0 bases and J lost 3, with 7 bases in between. Germline CDR1 and CDR2: SGHDT and YYEEEE. This CDR3 has 13 residues. Here the CDR3 reads CASSLGHLYEQYF. Written as DNA, the CDR3 is TGTGCCAGCAGCTTGGGGCACCTCTACGAGCAGTACTTC.

This clonotype showed up many times. The V and J genes are TRBV20-1 and TRBJ1-1, with TRBD1 matching 8 bases. Germline lookup yields CDR1 DFQATT and CDR2 SNEGSKA (reference sequence). The CDR3 is 17 residues long. The V and J ends lost 1 base and 5 bases, in that order; junction bases with no gene match: 15. Here the CDR3 reads CSARGLIPGQAVTEAFF. For the CDR3, the DNA is TGCAGTGCTAGAGGCCTAATTCCGGGACAGGCGGTTACTGAAGCTTTCTTT.

This clonotype was detected ten times or more. J is TRBJ1-6 and V is TRBV27; D is possibly TRBD1 (5 bases). The germline V gene encodes CDR1 MNHEY and CDR2 SMNVEV (reference sequence). The ends were cut back, 3 bases at V and 9 bases at J, with 18 bases in the middle. CDR3 length: 16 amino acids. CDR3 protein: CASSFWGGPLSSPLHF. CDR3 coding DNA: TGTGCCAGCAGTTTTTGGGGGGGACCTTTAAGTTCACCCCTCCACTTT.

This clonotype was seen repeatedly, ten times or more. The rearrangement uses TRBV12-3 or TRBV12-4 and TRBJ2-1, with D perhaps matching TRBD1 or TRBD2 (5 bases each). V was cut by 0 bases and J by 13 bases, with 13 bases left in between. The CDR3 loop spans 13 amino acids. The CDR3 protein is CASSLAPLGEQFF. The CDR3 nucleotides read TGTGCCAGCAGTTTAGCGCCTTTGGGGGAACAGTTCTTC.

This clonotype was seen at least ten times. The chain joins TRBV30 to TRBJ1-1, with 7 bases aligning to TRBD1. Germline CDR1 GTSNPN, CDR2 SVGIG (reference sequence). This CDR3 has 15 amino acids. After removal of 6 bases from V and 1 base from J, the junction contained 11 bases not matched to a gene. In nucleotides, the CDR3 is TGTGCCTGTGCAATTCCGGACAGGAGGAACACTGAAGCTTTCTTT. Its translation: CACAIPDRRNTEAFF.

This clonotype came up many times. This chain connects TRBV7-2 to TRBJ2-1; the D gene is possibly TRBD2 (5 bases). The CDR3 runs to 13 residues. V lost 1 base and J lost 9, with 10 bases in between. CDR1 SGHTA and CDR2 FQGNSA come from the germline V gene. The CDR3 sequence is CASSLVMRVEQFF. The CDR3 region has the DNA TGTGCCAGCAGCTTAGTCATGAGGGTTGAGCAGTTCTTC.

This clonotype has a count of ten or more. This chain connects TRBV3-1 to TRBJ2-4, with 11 bases identical to TRBD1. The V and J ends lost 4 bases and 10 bases, in that order; junction bases with no gene match: 12. The germline gives CDR1 LGHDT, CDR2 YNNKEL (reference sequence). The CDR3 loop spans 16 amino acids. The CDR3 reads CASSRVDRGLIAIQYF. The DNA of the CDR3 is TGTGCCAGCAGCCGGGTGGACAGGGGGCTCATAGCGATTCAGTACTTC.

This clonotype has at least ten counts. The J gene is TRBJ2-6, the V gene TRBV4-3; D is perhaps TRBD2 (5 bases). V was clipped by 0 bases and J by 0 bases, with 6 bases between them. The CDR3 contains 16 residues. The V gene's germline CDR1 is LGHNA and CDR2 YSLEER. The CDR3 DNA follows: TGCGCCAGCAGCCAAGATGCGGGCTCTGGGGCCAACGTCCTGACTTTC. It translates to CASSQDAGSGANVLTF.

This clonotype was found many times. The chain carries TRBV7-2 and TRBJ2-1, with 7 positions matching TRBD1. Germline CDR1 SGHTA, CDR2 FQGNSA. The CDR3 spans 13 residues. The J segment lost 6 bases and the V segment lost 4 bases, leaving 3 bases of the junction unmatched. CDR3 amino acids: CASSSRQGNEQFF. For the CDR3, the DNA is TGTGCCAGCAGCTCCCGACAGGGCAATGAGCAGTTCTTC. Variable domain in full (rest from reference TRBV7-2 and TRBJ2-1): GAGVSQSPSNKVTEKGKDVELRCDPISGHTALYWYRQSLGQGLEFLIYFQGNSAPDKSGLPSDRFSAERTGGSVSTLTIQRTQQEDSAVYLCASSSRQGNEQFFGPGTRLTVL.

This clonotype was observed many times. The gene calls are TRBV7-2 and TRBJ2-5, with 7 nucleotides matching TRBD2. V lost 2 bases, J lost 2 bases, and 8 bases stayed unmatched. Germline assignment: CDR1 SGHTA and CDR2 FQGNSA. The CDR3 has 16 residues. The CDR3 DNA reads as TGTGCCAGCAGCTTATTGAGTAGCGGGCAACAAGAGACCCAGTACTTC. Translation: CASSLLSSGQQETQYF.

In its sample, this clonotype was seen many times. J is TRBJ1-6 and V is TRBV5-5; no definite D call. Trimming took off 2 bases at V and 6 bases at J, with 15 bases between the two ends. There are 16 residues in the CDR3. Germline V gene data show CDR1 as SGHKS and CDR2 as YYEKEE (reference sequence). This chain's CDR3 is CASSFGPETFNSPLHF. The CDR3 DNA is TGTGCCAGCAGCTTCGGGCCGGAAACCTTTAATTCACCCCTCCACTTT.

This clonotype was seen many times. The chain has TRBV7-2 and TRBJ2-7, with 9 nucleotides matching TRBD1. J was trimmed by 5 bases and V by 5 bases; bases with no gene match: 10. This CDR3 contains 15 residues. The germline V gene encodes CDR1 SGHTA and CDR2 FQGNSA. This CDR3 reads CASSTTGTGYDEQYF. The CDR3 nucleotides read TGTGCCAGCAGCACGACCGGGACAGGGTACGACGAGCAGTACTTC.

With regard to this clonotype: A read error may be the cause here, since a much bigger clone is one base away. The chain has TRBV29-1 and TRBJ2-1; weak D call: TRBD2 (5 bases). The DNA matches TRBJ2-7 better at its end, which makes the J call doubtful. Germline V gives CDR1 SQVTM, CDR2 ANQGSEA. This CDR3 has 12 amino acids. This CDR3 reads CSVVGDYNEQYF. CDR3 sequence (DNA): TGCAGCGTTGTTGGAGACTACAATGAGCAGTACTTC.

Ten or more counts support this clonotype. V and J are TRBV5-1 and TRBJ2-1, with 11 bases lining up with TRBD2. This CDR3 has 15 amino acids. Germline lookup yields CDR1 SGHRS and CDR2 YFSETQ. V dropped 6 bases and J dropped 3; count of bases not matched to a gene: 5. The CDR3 nucleotides are TGCGCCAGCACAGTAGCGGGGGGGAACTACAATGAGCAGTTCTTC. This codes for CASTVAGGNYNEQFF. The variable domain in full, with the rest retrieved from reference TRBV5-1 and TRBJ2-1, is KAGVTQTPRYLIKTRGQQVTLSCSPISGHRSVSWYQQTPGQGLQFLFEYFSETQRNKGNFPGRFSGRQFSNSRSEMNVSTLELGDSALYLCASTVAGGNYNEQFFGPGTRLTVL.

There are many counts of this clonotype. The chain has TRBV20-1 and TRBJ2-3, with a weak D call TRBD2 (6 bases). The V and J ends lost 2 bases and 4 bases respectively, with 16 bases between them. This CDR3 is 15 amino acids long. Germline V CDR1 and CDR2: DFQATT, SNEGSKA (reference sequence). CDR3 nucleotides: TGCAGTGCTAGACCTCCGGGGGTGAACGCAGATACGCAGTATTTT. This sequence encodes CSARPPGVNADTQYF.

The sample holds many counts of this clonotype. This chain links TRBV9 with TRBJ2-2, with a tentative D call TRBD1 (6 bases). V lost 0 bases and J lost 4, with 13 bases in between. This CDR3 is built from 16 residues. Germline V gene data show CDR1 as SGDLS and CDR2 as YYNGEE. CDR3 in amino acids: CASSVEGRGGTGELFF. DNA of the CDR3: TGTGCCAGCAGCGTAGAGGGCAGGGGCGGCACCGGGGAGCTGTTTTTT.

The table lists this clonotype with many counts. The chain is built from TRBV5-1 and TRBJ1-4; 9 positions match TRBD1. J lost 7 bases, V lost 4 bases, and 8 bases had no gene match. Germline assignment: CDR1 SGHRS and CDR2 YFSETQ. CDR3 length: 15 amino acids. CDR3 bases: TGCGCCAGCAGCACAGGGACAGGGAGAGGTGAAAAACTGTTTTTT. Residues: CASSTGTGRGEKLFF.

This clonotype was observed many times. CDR3 coding DNA: TGTGCCAGCAGCCTTAACGGGCACGGGACAGGCGAAGCTTTCTTT. This sequence encodes CASSLNGHGTGEAFF. The chain joins TRBV7-3 to TRBJ1-1, with TRBD1 matching over 8 bases. CDR1 and CDR2 (germline): SGHTA, FQGTGA. This CDR3 is built from 15 residues. V gave up 5 bases and J gave up 8 bases; unmatched junction bases: 13.

In its sample, this clonotype was seen many times. This rearrangement joins TRBV10-3 to TRBJ2-7; 8 bases agree with TRBD1. The junction had 7 bases not matched to a gene; V was cut back by 6 bases and J by 3 bases. CDR3 length: 14 amino acids. Germline V gene lookup returns CDR1 ENHRY and CDR2 SYGVKD. CDR3 coding DNA: TGTGCCATCAGGGCCCCACAGGGGGGCTACGAGCAGTACTTC. As protein: CAIRAPQGGYEQYF.

This clonotype appeared many times. The chain employs TRBV6-5 and TRBJ2-7, with a tentative D call TRBD1 (5 bases). CDR1 MNHEY and CDR2 SVGAGI come from the germline V gene. V was cut by 0 bases and J by 3 bases, with 18 bases left in between. The CDR3 is made up of 17 amino acids. CDR3 loop: CASSYSTAQPGDYEQYF. CDR3 sequence (DNA): TGTGCCAGCAGTTACTCGACAGCACAGCCTGGGGACTACGAGCAGTACTTC.

There are many counts of this clonotype. The chain joins TRBV5-1 to TRBJ2-7; 8 bases are shared with TRBD2. After removal of 4 bases from V and 7 bases from J, the junction contained 4 bases not matched to a gene. The CDR3 runs 12 residues. Germline V gene lookup returns CDR1 SGHRS and CDR2 YFSETQ. CDR3 in amino acids: CASSREGAEQYF. The CDR3 bases are TGCGCCAGCAGCCGGGAGGGCGCGGAGCAGTACTTC.

This clonotype was recorded many times. J is TRBJ1-5 and V is TRBV6-2 or TRBV6-3; D remains unclear. V shed 2 bases and J shed 3 bases, with 8 bases lying between them. CDR1 and CDR2 (germline): MNHEY, SVGEGT. The CDR3 covers 14 residues. The CDR3, as DNA: TGTGCCAGCAGTTACGGTACGCCCAATCAGCCCCAGCATTTT. Its protein is CASSYGTPNQPQHF.

A few counts support this clonotype. The chain links TRBV4-1 to TRBJ2-5; D not certain. CDR3 length equals 13 residues. V gave up 2 bases and J gave up 2 bases, with 6 bases separating them. The germline CDR1 and CDR2 sequences are MGHRA and YSYEKL. The CDR3 reads CASSQSPQETQYF. CDR3 DNA sequence: TGCGCCAGCAGCCAATCTCCACAAGAGACCCAGTACTTC.